One sample yielded the 21 T cell receptor beta chains listed below, sequenced in a study of untreated major depressive disorder (dated by TCRdb to the late 2010s). The library was prepared using the immunoSEQ multiplex PCR assay. In its TCRdb copy, this immuneACCESS table keeps in-frame sequences only and misses some clones. Where compared with another copy, unresolved V genes explain less than half of these, and the others have no known cause. For this sample the table gives 21,000 or so clones, of which about 90% were detected only once. The ten most abundant clones make up 4.5% to 6% of the sample. Material for sequencing was CD4+ T cells from PBMCs. These receptors were obtained from a woman aged 25 to 39 in good health.

The chain couples TRBV25-1 to TRBJ1-5, with D possibly being TRBD1 (5 bases). V lost 6 bases to trimming and J lost 4 bases, with 10 bases between them. The CDR3 consists of 13 residues. Germline CDR1 and CDR2: MGHDK and SYGVNS. CDR3 protein: CASRQGGNQPQHF. The CDR3 nucleotides are TGTGCCAGCAGGCAGGGTGGAAATCAGCCCCAGCATTTT. Full variable domain (rest looked up from reference TRBV25-1 and TRBJ1-5): EADIYQTPRYLVIGTGKKITLECSQTMGHDKMYWYQQDPGMELHLIHYSYGVNSTEKGDLSSESTVSRIRTEHFPLTLESARPSHTSQYLCASRQGGNQPQHFGDGTRLSIL.

The V call is TRBV4-3, the J call TRBJ2-1; the D gene could be TRBD1 or TRBD2 (5 bases each). Trimming took off 4 bases at V and 0 bases at J, with 10 bases between the two ends. Looked up from germline, CDR1 is LGHNA and CDR2 is YSLEER. The CDR3 is made up of 15 amino acids. CDR3 nucleotides: TGCGCCAGCAGCCCCCGGGACGGCTCCTACAATGAGCAGTTCTTC. Translating gives CASSPRDGSYNEQFF.

The chain joins TRBV5-1 to TRBJ1-3, with D perhaps matching TRBD1 (6 bases). The V end was cut by 0 bases, the J end by 0 bases, with 10 bases between. Germline loops: CDR1 SGHRS, CDR2 YFSETQ. The CDR3 length is 16 residues. In DNA form, the CDR3 reads TGCGCCAGCAGCTTGGGGGGACAAGACTCTGGAAACACCATATATTTT. Translated, it gives CASSLGGQDSGNTIYF.

The chain couples TRBV27 to TRBJ2-1; 8 bases map to TRBD2. The CDR3 is 15 amino acids. J lost 5 bases, V lost 3 bases, and 6 bases had no gene match. CDR1 and CDR2 (germline): MNHEY, SMNVEV (reference sequence). The CDR3, as DNA: TGTGCCAGCAGTTTGCGTCTAGCGGGCAACAATGAGCAGTTCTTC. It yields the protein CASSLRLAGNNEQFF.

The chain recombines TRBV29-1 with TRBJ1-4; no reliable D call. V shed 4 bases and J shed 3 bases, with 6 bases lying between them. This CDR3 spans 12 amino acids. Germline V gene data show CDR1 as SQVTM and CDR2 as ANQGSEA. CDR3 sequence: CSVGMSNEKLFF. As DNA, the CDR3 is TGCAGCGTTGGGATGTCTAATGAAAAACTGTTTTTT. The full variable domain, completed using reference TRBV29-1 and TRBJ1-4, is SAVISQKPSRDICQRGTSLTIQCQVDSQVTMMFWYRQQPGQSLTLIATANQGSEATYESGFVIDKFPISRPNLTFSTLTVSNMSPEDSSIYLCSVGMSNEKLFFGSGTQLSVL.

The chain links TRBV29-1 to TRBJ1-1; D is undetermined. The germline gives CDR1 SQVTM, CDR2 ANQGSEA. Trimming removed 4 bases at V and 2 bases at J, with 14 bases between. The CDR3 spans 14 residues. The CDR3 sequence: CSVGLVQSNTEAFF. CDR3 DNA sequence: TGCAGCGTTGGTCTGGTACAGAGCAACACTGAAGCTTTCTTT.

This clone was observed a few times. The chain joins TRBV28 to TRBJ2-6, with D unresolved. This CDR3 is 16 amino acids long. V was cut by 8 bases and J by 0 bases, with 14 bases left in between. In germline, CDR1 is MDHEN, CDR2 SYDVKM. CDR3: CASCRSASSGANVLTF. In DNA form, the CDR3 reads TGTGCCAGCTGTAGGAGTGCCAGCTCTGGGGCCAACGTCCTGACTTTC.

This chain links TRBV7-2 with TRBJ2-1; 10 bases map to TRBD1. With 6 bases clipped from V and 7 bases from J, the junction kept 12 bases outside the gene matches. CDR1 and CDR2 (germline): SGHTA, FQGNSA. This CDR3 spans 16 amino acids. In DNA, the CDR3 is TGTGCCAGCAGAGCCCCAGACAGGGGGCCTACAAATGAGCAGTTCTTC. Translated, it gives CASRAPDRGPTNEQFF.

This clone was found once. The V and J genes are TRBV2 and TRBJ1-6; possibly TRBD1 for D (6 bases). Germline V CDR1 and CDR2: SNHLY, FYNNEI. V lost 6 bases to trimming and J lost 0 bases, with 12 bases between them. The CDR3 consists of 16 residues. This CDR3 is CASRDEGGSYNSPLHF. In DNA, the CDR3 is TGTGCCAGCAGGGACGAGGGGGGCTCCTATAATTCACCCCTCCACTTT.

This chain joins TRBV10-3 and TRBJ1-5; D uncertain. V lost 0 bases and J lost 5, with 5 bases in between. CDR3 size: 13 residues. CDR1 and CDR2 (germline): ENHRY, SYGVKD. As DNA, the CDR3 is TGTGCCATCAGTGAGTCGCGGGATCAGCCCCAGCATTTT. Translation: CAISESRDQPQHF.

The chain uses TRBV30 and TRBJ1-5; 8 nucleotides align to TRBD1. Germline trimming cut 0 bases from V and 13 bases from J; bases unmatched to any gene: 5. CDR1 is GTSNPN and CDR2 is SVGIG in the germline V gene (reference sequence). There are 12 residues in the CDR3. The CDR3 region has the DNA TGTGCCTGGAGTGTTGGACAGGGCCTGCAGCATTTT. As protein: CAWSVGQGLQHF.

V and J are TRBV29-1 and TRBJ1-3; tentative D call: TRBD1 (6 bases). The CDR3 is 14 residues long. The germline V and J ends were trimmed by 6 bases and 2 bases, with 14 bases remaining between them. The germline V gene encodes CDR1 SQVTM and CDR2 ANQGSEA. As DNA, the CDR3 is TGCAGCGTCCGACCGACAGGACCTGGAAACACCATATATTTT. Translating gives CSVRPTGPGNTIYF.

V is TRBV7-2 and J is TRBJ1-5; D gene ambiguous. Germline V lookup: CDR1 SGHTA, CDR2 FQGNSA. The CDR3 sequence is 16 residues long. With 1 base removed from V and 0 bases from J, the gap between germline ends came to 10 bases. This CDR3 is CASSLVGITSNQPQHF. The CDR3 nucleotides are TGTGCCAGCAGCTTAGTCGGGATAACTAGCAATCAGCCCCAGCATTTT.

This chain connects TRBV19 to TRBJ2-7; D is uncertain. The germline V and J ends were trimmed by 5 bases and 2 bases, with 13 bases remaining between them. Germline V CDR1 and CDR2: LNHDA, SQIVND (reference sequence). This CDR3 is built from 14 residues. This chain's CDR3 is CASSLGQSTYEQYF. The CDR3 bases are TGTGCCAGTAGTCTGGGTCAGTCTACCTACGAGCAGTACTTC.

The chain combines TRBV30 with TRBJ2-7, with 7 positions matching TRBD1. The CDR3 is 20 amino acids. V was clipped by 1 base and J by 2 bases; unmatched bases: 23. The V gene's germline CDR1 is GTSNPN and CDR2 SVGIG (reference sequence). CDR3 nucleotides: TGTGCCTGGAGTGCGGCCGGGACAGTTTACGAAGACCACCAAACCTACGAGCAGTACTTC. It encodes CAWSAAGTVYEDHQTYEQYF.

Only a few counts were recorded for this clone. The gene calls are TRBV7-2 and TRBJ1-4; perhaps TRBD1 as D (6 bases). The CDR3 is 16 residues long. The germline V gene has CDR1 SGHTA and CDR2 FQGNSA. V was cut by 6 bases and J by 0 bases, with 14 bases left in between. This CDR3 is CASSQGRGPTNEKLFF. Written as DNA, the CDR3 is TGTGCCAGCAGTCAAGGGCGGGGGCCAACTAATGAAAAACTGTTTTTT. The full variable domain, its missing parts supplied by reference TRBV7-2 and TRBJ1-4, is GAGVSQSPSNKVTEKGKDVELRCDPISGHTALYWYRQSLGQGLEFLIYFQGNSAPDKSGLPSDRFSAERTGGSVSTLTIQRTQQEDSAVYLCASSQGRGPTNEKLFFGSGTQLSVL.

V gene TRBV2 combines with J gene TRBJ1-6; unclear D gene. This CDR3 is built from 15 residues. Germline CDR1 SNHLY, CDR2 FYNNEI. Trimming removed 6 bases at V and 5 bases at J, with 14 bases between. The chain's CDR3 is CASSRITANNSPLHF. In nucleotides, the CDR3 is TGTGCCAGCAGCCGTATCACGGCCAATAATTCACCCCTCCACTTT. The variable domain in full, with the rest retrieved from reference TRBV2 and TRBJ1-6, is EPEVTQTPSHQVTQMGQEVILRCVPISNHLYFYWYRQILGQKVEFLVSFYNNEISEKSEIFDDQFSVERPDGSNFTLKIRSTKLEDSAMYFCASSRITANNSPLHFGNGTRLTVT.

This chain links TRBV7-9 with TRBJ1-2; TRBD1 matches 8 bases. CDR3 size: 14 residues. From germline, CDR1 is SEHNR and CDR2 FQNEAQ (reference sequence). Losses at the gene ends were 6 bases for V and 4 bases for J; bases not matched to a gene: 7. CDR3 sequence: CASSPGTGPYGYTF. CDR3 nucleotide sequence: TGTGCCAGCAGTCCCGGGACAGGCCCCTATGGCTACACCTTC.

The J gene is TRBJ2-3, the V gene TRBV7-2; D tentatively fits TRBD1 or TRBD2 (6 bases each). Trimming pared 3 bases from V and 1 base from J, leaving 8 bases between. CDR1 is SGHTA and CDR2 is FQGNSA in the germline V gene. There are 14 residues in the CDR3. CDR3 region: CASSLRGGTDTQYF. In DNA, the CDR3 is TGTGCCAGCAGCTTGAGGGGGGGCACAGATACGCAGTATTTT.

The J gene is TRBJ2-3, the V gene TRBV7-2, with D possibly TRBD2 on 5 matching bases. The CDR3 contains 13 residues. Germline CDR1 reads SGHTA; CDR2 reads FQGNSA. Deletions cut 8 bases from V and 3 bases from J, with 12 bases between. This CDR3 reads CASSGSMTDTQYF. CDR3 bases: TGTGCCAGCTCGGGATCGATGACAGATACGCAGTATTTT.

CDR3 in DNA: TGTGCCAGCAGCCTCATTGGGGGGGGAGAGTACACTGAAGCTTTCTTT. Translating gives CASSLIGGGEYTEAFF. The chain couples TRBV28 to TRBJ1-1; tentatively, D is TRBD1 (5 bases). CDR1 and CDR2 (germline): MDHEN, SYDVKM. The CDR3 has 16 amino acids. V was shortened by 6 bases and J by 3 bases, with 20 bases between the two germline ends.